This TCR beta chain originates from a study of cytomegalovirus exposure and HLA in healthy donors. Broader study findings: Associated with HLA alleles at 0.05 false discovery rate in a later analysis were 16,951 TCR beta sequences. Later analysis identified several of the most significant clusters that appeared linked to common viral pathogens.

Germline trimming cut 4 bases from V and 6 bases from J; bases unmatched to any gene: 5. The germline V gene encodes CDR1 LNHDA and CDR2 SQIVND (reference sequence). This CDR3 spans 14 amino acids. Regarding this clone: The antigen remains undetermined.

PCR primers comprised 60 Vbeta and 13 Jbeta primers. Generated by immunoSEQ multiplex PCR, the TCRdb table keeps only in-frame clones and is missing some. The sample has some 150,000 clones, roughly 76% seen once. The TCR sequence derives from a man between 60 and 75 years old in good health and CMV-seronegative. The sequenced sample was PBMCs. The chain recombines TRBV19 with TRBJ1-4; the match to TRBD1 covers 7 bases. This CDR3 reads CASSNRGPDEKLFF. The CDR3 coding sequence is TGTGCCAGTAGTAACAGGGGCCCCGATGAAAAACTGTTTTTT.